The rows below give T cell receptor beta chains drawn from one sample of a study of cytomegalovirus exposure and HLA in healthy donors. Profiled with immunoSEQ multiplex PCR; TCRdb holds only in-frame clones, not every one. Of about 170,000 clones in the sample, around 78% were seen once. The sequenced sample consisted of PBMCs. The source is a female donor in good health and CMV-seronegative. CDR3s include the opening cysteine and the closing phenylalanine or tryptophan.

J gene: TRBJ1-3
V gene: TRBV9
CDR3 protein: CASSVGGTEFGNTIYF

J gene: TRBJ1-5
V gene: TRBV18
CDR3 protein: CASGAQGLNQPQHF

J gene: TRBJ2-7
V gene: TRBV7-2
CDR3 protein: CASSPSSGGAGQYF

J gene: TRBJ1-1
V gene: TRBV7-9
CDR3 protein: CASISGLYEAFF

J gene: TRBJ1-2
V gene: TRBV6-6
CDR3 protein: CASSYRSGLQDYGYTF

J gene: TRBJ2-5
V gene: TRBV6-5
CDR3 protein: CASSFSGTTETQYF

J gene: -
V gene: TRBV2
CDR3 protein: CASTFDYEQYF

J gene: TRBJ2-3
V gene: TRBV4-1
CDR3 protein: CASSPGQATRTDTQYF

J gene: TRBJ1-1
V gene: TRBV4-3
CDR3 protein: CASSQEKRTEAFF

J gene: TRBJ2-3
V gene: TRBV5-4
CDR3 protein: CASSLFDFTDTQYF

J gene: TRBJ2-3
V gene: TRBV18
CDR3 protein: CASSRPGGGTDTQYF

J gene: TRBJ2-3
V gene: TRBV7-7
CDR3 protein: CASSPVTGDGLDTQYF

J gene: TRBJ2-7
V gene: TRBV19
CDR3 protein: CASSSPGQGFLEQYF

J gene: TRBJ1-1
V gene: TRBV15
CDR3 protein: CATSRGDRMNTEAFF

J gene: TRBJ2-2
V gene: TRBV5-1
CDR3 protein: CASSFRTSGGAGELFF

J gene: TRBJ2-4
V gene: TRBV12-5
CDR3 protein: CASGPGTGVAKNIQYF

J gene: TRBJ2-3
V gene: TRBV19
CDR3 protein: CASRSGDTQYF

J gene: TRBJ2-4
V gene: TRBV2
CDR3 protein: CASSLERWDIQYF

J gene: TRBJ1-5
V gene: TRBV13
CDR3 protein: CASSLEGAGRQPQHF

J gene: TRBJ2-7
V gene: TRBV11-2
CDR3 protein: CASSLYRGRNEQYF

J gene: TRBJ2-2
V gene: TRBV11-2
CDR3 protein: CASSLDPTGGTGTGELFF

J gene: TRBJ1-1
V gene: TRBV28
CDR3 protein: CASRVGATEAFF

J gene: TRBJ1-1
V gene: TRBV19
CDR3 protein: CASNQGGMNTEAFF

J gene: TRBJ2-2
V gene: TRBV18
CDR3 protein: CASSPPSGSTGELFF

J gene: TRBJ2-7
V gene: TRBV11-2
CDR3 protein: CASSLVANEVGEQYF

J gene: TRBJ1-2
V gene: TRBV9
CDR3 protein: CASSVGQGTNYGYTF

J gene: TRBJ2-1
V gene: TRBV21-1
CDR3 protein: CASKLAGGPREQFF

J gene: TRBJ2-5
V gene: TRBV4-1
CDR3 protein: CASPTTATQETQYF

J gene: TRBJ1-2
V gene: TRBV5-1
CDR3 protein: CASSPPLRGYGYTF

J gene: TRBJ2-1
V gene: TRBV10-3
CDR3 protein: CAIEGGHNEQFF

J gene: TRBJ2-2
V gene: TRBV6-5
CDR3 protein: CASSLPGGELFF

J gene: TRBJ2-2
V gene: TRBV7-2
CDR3 protein: CASSPTSGRSGELFF

J gene: TRBJ2-7
V gene: TRBV10-3
CDR3 protein: CAISEEAGGRGQYF

J gene: TRBJ1-5
V gene: TRBV15
CDR3 protein: CATSPDRRNQPQHF

J gene: TRBJ2-1
V gene: TRBV11-2
CDR3 protein: CASSFRLGLAGQGEQFF

J gene: TRBJ2-5
V gene: TRBV2
CDR3 protein: CASTPQGQGRKETQYF

J gene: TRBJ1-1
V gene: TRBV18
CDR3 protein: CASSRTGGAVNTEAFF

J gene: TRBJ1-2
V gene: TRBV14
CDR3 protein: CASSPKVGAGYTF

J gene: TRBJ1-1
V gene: TRBV18
CDR3 protein: CASSPDRSTEAFF

J gene: TRBJ1-2
V gene: TRBV5-4
CDR3 protein: CASSSGVWGYTF

J gene: TRBJ2-7
V gene: TRBV4-2
CDR3 protein: CASSPETRTYEQYF

J gene: TRBJ1-2
V gene: TRBV2
CDR3 protein: CASSESRGKGYTF

J gene: TRBJ2-7
V gene: TRBV6-5
CDR3 protein: CASKGAVSSYEQYF

J gene: TRBJ1-1
V gene: TRBV5-6
CDR3 protein: CASSFPDRTEAFF

J gene: TRBJ1-6
V gene: TRBV5-1
CDR3 protein: CASSKDRGNSPLHF

J gene: TRBJ2-5
V gene: TRBV30
CDR3 protein: CAWRSNRGRLGETQYF

J gene: TRBJ1-2
V gene: TRBV4-1
CDR3 protein: CASSQTDSFYGYTF

J gene: TRBJ2-7
V gene: TRBV30
CDR3 protein: CAWSVRKGQVYEQYF

J gene: TRBJ2-5
V gene: TRBV7-6
CDR3 protein: CASSANTGGETQYF

J gene: TRBJ1-2
V gene: TRBV6-1
CDR3 protein: CASVLQGNYGYTF

J gene: TRBJ2-4
V gene: TRBV18
CDR3 protein: CASSPGGAKNIQYF

J gene: TRBJ2-7
V gene: TRBV28
CDR3 protein: CASSPLTFSGSEQYF

J gene: TRBJ2-5
V gene: TRBV6-5
CDR3 protein: CASSYPRETQYF